This T cell receptor (beta chain) originates from a study of cytomegalovirus exposure and HLA in healthy donors. PCR amplification relied on 60 Vbeta primers (plus 13 Jbeta primers). TCRdb's copy holds only in-frame clones and misses some; the assay was immunoSEQ multiplex PCR. Its table records 160,000 or so clones. Participants comprised healthy donors of bone marrow. The sequencing input was PBMCs. The receptor was derived from a man younger than 40 in good health and CMV-seronegative.

CDR3 sequence (DNA): TGTGCCAGCGGGCGGGGGTACGAGCAGTACTTC. Its translation: CASGRGYEQYF. This chain joins TRBV7-9 and TRBJ2-7; TRBD2 matches at 7 bases. Per germline, CDR1 SEHNR and CDR2 FQNEAQ (reference sequence). The CDR3 is made up of 11 amino acids. V lost 8 bases to trimming and J lost 4 bases; unmatched junction nucleotides: 2.